This TCR beta chain was captured in a study of cytomegalovirus exposure and HLA in healthy donors (dated by TCRdb to between 2016 and 2019). Turning to the overall study: An earlier analysis of some 620 of the donors reported approximately 280 Gb of sequence data and 117 million unique TCR beta sequences obtained from about 179 million T cells. Roughly 300 gigabases of sequencing data and approximately 80 million unique TCR sequences were included in an early release covering roughly 600 HLA-typed donors. The genetic ancestry cluster associated with self-reported Caucasian donors included about 84% of the 398 genotyped donors. The aim of the study was to test whether cataloging public T cell receptors could identify signatures of past pathogen exposure. Using immunosequencing, the study profiled T cell repertoires from 550 to 750 subjects and related those repertoires to cytomegalovirus serostatus. Along with the approximately 650-subject first cohort, a separate validation cohort of around 110 different subjects was used. To predict cytomegalovirus infection status, the study brought together high-throughput TCR immunosequencing, statistical association of individual TCRs with disease status, and machine learning. A later analysis re-examined previously published TCR beta repertoires from over 500 donors and added high-resolution HLA genotyping to investigate patterns of TCR occurrence. Rather than drawing on any new phenotypic data, the later analysis identified candidate immune exposures from TCR beta sequences and the way those sequences occurred across donors. To decide whether each TCR beta V gene segment behaved as functional or pseudogenic, an earlier analysis of fewer than 750 of the donors relied on high-throughput TCR beta sequencing. Alongside the repertoire data, information on donor age, sex, ethnicity and CMV serostatus was compiled. A later genetic analysis took genome-wide SNP genotypes for about 55% of the roughly 670 donors and used that subset as a discovery cohort. All discovery cohort repertoires had been generated using a single sequencing platform. HLA typing included class I and class II loci at four-digit resolution. Typing coverage varied by locus: roughly 620-640 donors for A, B, C, DRB1 and DQB1; around 560 for DQA1; over 600 for DPA1; approximately 470 for DPB1. Because of strong linkage in the cohort, roughly five DR-DQ haplotypes were treated as single units for association and clustering. Among some 400 genotyped donors of the cohort, an average of around 250,000 unique TCR beta nucleotide sequences was sequenced per donor, of which about 19% were non-productive.

Preparation of the library involved the immunoSEQ multiplex PCR assay. The multiplex PCR relied on a mix of 60 forward primers for TCR Vbeta segments and 13 reverse primers for TCR Jbeta segments. The CDR3 region of rearranged TCR beta genes was amplified from genomic DNA with a multiplex PCR assay. Amplified TCR beta libraries were sequenced as 87-base-pair reads on the Illumina HiSeq System. As for the authors' bioinformatics: A later analysis tallied roughly 80 million unique TCR beta chains across the 666 repertoires, and approximately 12 million of those chains were shared by two or more donors. To remove PCR and sequencing errors, raw reads were error-corrected and collapsed into unique sequences using a nearest-neighbor algorithm that merged closely related sequences. V, D and J gene segments were assigned by aligning CDR3 sequences to IMGT reference sequences. For a sequence to be retained, a match of at least six nucleotides was required to both a V gene segment and a J gene segment. Rearrangements were classified as productive when the CDR3 lacked stop codons and remained in frame with V and J, and all other rearrangements were classified as non-productive. Following IMGT convention, CDR3 was defined as the stretch from the second conserved V-encoded cysteine up to the conserved J-encoded phenylalanine. The earlier analysis of 550 to 650 of the donors excluded any sequence lacking an unambiguous match to a single V gene segment. In an earlier analysis of about 590 of the donors, a V segment was called functional when productive rearrangements were above 56.7%, and segregating when the standard deviation between donors exceeded 5%. A statistical classification framework was built for diagnosing cytomegalovirus status from the catalog of TCR beta chain sequences. V and J gene assignment, in a later analysis, came from comparing TCR nucleotide sequences with IMGT/GENE-DB human TR gene sequences. A later analysis assigned CDR3 sequences and most-parsimonious VDJ recombination scenarios with the TCRdist pipeline. In a later analysis, each TCR beta chain was defined by its CDR3 amino acid sequence together with its V-gene family, and reads without a unique V-gene family were excluded. A later analysis removed 592 highly shared, low-generation-probability nucleotide sequences to deal with suspected cross-contamination and a sequencing artifact. In a later analysis, a clonal expansion index for each public chain was calculated from normalized within-repertoire ranks of inferred template counts. A later analysis computed generation probabilities with a VDJ recombination model fitted to out-of-frame rearrangements, and checked the results against IGoR. In a later analysis, hypergeometric tests were used to score TCR-TCR, TCR-HLA and TCR-CMV co-occurrence, with a repertoire-size bias correction applied to TCR pairs. In a later analysis, false discovery rates were estimated by permuting HLA or CMV assignments 20 times. In a later analysis, co-occurring TCRs were grouped using DBSCAN, with TCRdist sequence similarity added in when clustering inside HLA-allele-positive subsets. For co-occurrence clustering, repertoires with fewer than 30,000 or more than 120,000 public chains were excluded, along with a handful of repertoires with anomalous nucleotide sharing. The immuneACCESS repertoire file appears here via TCRdb, limited to in-frame rearrangements. These files lack a portion of the clones; in checked studies, under half of the deficit traces to unresolved V genes, and the cause of the others is not known. V and J calls and clone size are given by that table; D and trimming were obtained from the DNA. The sample table shows around 50,000 clones, and 70% to 80% are seen once. The top ten clones comprise around 5.9% of the sample.

The paper's findings and limits, for the study overall: The classifier was reported to diagnose cytomegalovirus status with high specificity and sensitivity in both the original and validation cohorts. The study gave a list of some 150 TCR beta chains associated with cytomegalovirus. A later analysis found that most CMV-associated TCR beta chains appeared HLA-restricted, with HLA associations seemingly driven largely by CMV exposure. When HLA alleles, especially DR and DQ, strongly co-occurred, attributing TCR associations to individual alleles was difficult. Because some donors lacked HLA typing at each locus, the association tests relied only on the typed subset. Some IMGT-functional V segments, including TRBV6-2 and TRBV6-3, could not be distinguished by the 87-base-pair reads and were therefore excluded. Sequencing depth was assumed to be roughly uniform across donors in the presence/absence analyses, though that assumption may not hold. A later analysis found that TCR association rates varied across HLA loci, with DRB1 alleles showing the most associated TCRs and HLA-C alleles the fewest. Correlated functional status among segregating V segments might be attributable to linkage disequilibrium, but an unknown experimental factor could not be ruled out. The earlier analysis of fewer than 750 of the donors excluded 15 to 20 rarely observed V segments, including chromosome 9 orphons, because counts were too low. In a later analysis, HLA-associated TCR beta chains showed more clonal expansion and lower generation probabilities than non-associated chains that were equally common. An earlier analysis of 587 of the donors showed that most TCR beta V segments appeared in productive rearrangements either about 87% or about 30% of the time, which broadly matched IMGT annotations. While some public TCRs were present in many individuals, most TCR sequences turned up only very rarely across donors. A group of highly shared sequence variants was considered likely to be a technical artifact of the sequencing pipeline. V-gene and J-gene trimming of TCR beta chains was associated with a missense DCLRE1C variant in a later genetic analysis, and the association was replicated in an independent cohort. Three of the identified cytomegalovirus-associated TCR beta chains were confirmed in vitro to be specific for cytomegalovirus antigens. A later analysis associated 17,000 or so TCR beta sequences with specific HLA alleles at a false discovery rate of 0.05. A later genetic analysis reported fewer N-insertions in productive TCRs among donors in an Asian-associated ancestry cluster than the roughly 700-donor mean. In a later analysis, several top co-occurrence clusters were reported to appear linked to parvovirus B19, influenza, CMV and Epstein-Barr virus. According to the authors, the approach could potentially be generalized to other disease states and immunological phenotypes. Only TCR beta chains were sequenced in this cohort, and the absence of alpha or paired-chain data limited detectable features. A further reported finding was that TCR beta sequences accurately predicted the HLA-A and HLA-B alleles for most subjects in the first cohort. Immune exposure information for the cohort was limited to CMV serostatus.

This clone was detected a few times. Its antigen remains unidentified. Base quality data are lacking; no much larger clone is found one base away. CDR1 and CDR2 are read off the germline V gene (reference sequence) as SGHNT and YYREEE. Inclusive of the bounding cysteine and phenylalanine, the CDR3 is 15 residues long. CDR3 DNA only is kept here, 45 bases in frame from base 1. Deletion took 0 bases off V and 5 bases off J, with a span of 12 bases between the germline ends. The cohort comprised fewer than 750 healthy bone marrow donors. At the time of sampling, all cohort members were nominally healthy, though unrecorded immune exposures were likely present. The donor tested CMV seronegative, placing the donor among the 352 seronegative members of the cohort. A peripheral blood sample was provided by each donor, and peripheral blood mononuclear cells were used for TCR beta sequencing. The Qiagen DNeasy Blood Extraction Kit was used to extract genomic DNA from the blood cell samples.

The chain links TRBV5-4 with TRBJ1-3; the D gene is perhaps TRBD1, on 6 matching bases. Sequencing was done on a sample of PBMCs. The clonotype comes from a man aged 25 to 40 in good health and CMV-seronegative. The sequenced DNA is TGTGCCAGCAGCTTGGATACAGGGTTGAGAAACACCATATATTTT. This translates into CASSLDTGLRNTIYF.